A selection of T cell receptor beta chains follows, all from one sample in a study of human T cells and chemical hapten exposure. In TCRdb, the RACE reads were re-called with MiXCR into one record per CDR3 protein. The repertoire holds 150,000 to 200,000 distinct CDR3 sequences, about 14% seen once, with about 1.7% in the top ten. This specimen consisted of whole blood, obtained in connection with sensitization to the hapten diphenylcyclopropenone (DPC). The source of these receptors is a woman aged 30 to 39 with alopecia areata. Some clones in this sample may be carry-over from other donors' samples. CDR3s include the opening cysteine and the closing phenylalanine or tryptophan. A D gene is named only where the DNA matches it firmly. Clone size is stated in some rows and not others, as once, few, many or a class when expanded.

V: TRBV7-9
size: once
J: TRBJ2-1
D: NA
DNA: TGTGCCAGCAGCTCCCAGCTCGACATTTACAATGAGCAGTTCTTC
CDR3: CASSSQLDIYNEQFF

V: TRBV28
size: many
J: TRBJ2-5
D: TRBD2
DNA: TGTGCCAGCAGCGGCGGACTAGCGGGCGGAGCAGAGACCCAGTACTTC
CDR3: CASSGGLAGGAETQYF

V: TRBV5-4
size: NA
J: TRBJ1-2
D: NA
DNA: TGTGCCAGCAGCTTGAATACGGGGGGACCAGGTTACTATGGCTACACCTTC
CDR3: CASSLNTGGPGYYGYTF

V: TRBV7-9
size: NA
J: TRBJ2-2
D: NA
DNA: TGTGCCAGCAGCTTAGCGGCCCAGACGAACACCGGGGAGCTGTTTTTT
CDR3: CASSLAAQTNTGELFF

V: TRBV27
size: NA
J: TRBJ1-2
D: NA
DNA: TGTGCCAGCAGTAGGACAAGAAACTATGGCTACACCTTC
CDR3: CASSRTRNYGYTF

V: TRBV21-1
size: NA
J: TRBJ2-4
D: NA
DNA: TGTGCCAGCAGAGCGGGGGGGCCTCTAGCCAAAAACATTCAGTACTTC
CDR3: CASRAGGPLAKNIQYF

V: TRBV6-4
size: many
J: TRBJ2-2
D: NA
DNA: TGTGCCAGCAGTTTAATCGACACCGGGGAGCTGTTTTTT
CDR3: CASSLIDTGELFF

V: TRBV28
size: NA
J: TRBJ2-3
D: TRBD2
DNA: TGTGCCAGCAGTTCCACTAGCGGGGGGCCAGATACGCAGTATTTT
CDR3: CASSSTSGGPDTQYF

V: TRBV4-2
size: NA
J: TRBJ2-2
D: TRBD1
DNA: TGTGCCAGCAGCCACCCCGGACAGGGGGCGCACACCGGGGAGCTGTTTTTT
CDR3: CASSHPGQGAHTGELFF

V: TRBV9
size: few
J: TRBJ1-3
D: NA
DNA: TGTGCCAGCAGCGTATTTGACAAAGCGACTGGAAACACCATATATTTT
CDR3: CASSVFDKATGNTIYF

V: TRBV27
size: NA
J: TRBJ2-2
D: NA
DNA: TGTGCCAGTTCAGTACTTAGCGGTATAGCCGGGGAGCTGTTTTTT
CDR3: CASSVLSGIAGELFF

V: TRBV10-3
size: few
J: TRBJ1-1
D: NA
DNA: TGTGCCATCAGTGAGTCTGGCATGAACACTGAAGCTTTCTTT
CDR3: CAISESGMNTEAFF

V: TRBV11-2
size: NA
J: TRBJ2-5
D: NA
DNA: TGTGCCAGCAGCCCAACAGTTCAAGAGACCCAGTACTTC
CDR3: CASSPTVQETQYF

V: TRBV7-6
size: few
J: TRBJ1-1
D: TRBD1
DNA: TGTGCCAGCAGCTCGGACAGGGATGTGGGGACTGAAGCTTTCTTT
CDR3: CASSSDRDVGTEAFF

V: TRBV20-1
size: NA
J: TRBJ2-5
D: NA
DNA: TGCAGTGCTTTCTCCGATTTGGGAGAGACCCAGTACTTC
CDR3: CSAFSDLGETQYF

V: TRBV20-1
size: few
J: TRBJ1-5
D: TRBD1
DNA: TGCAGTGCTACCGGGACAGGGGGAAATCAGCCCCAGCATTTT
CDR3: CSATGTGGNQPQHF

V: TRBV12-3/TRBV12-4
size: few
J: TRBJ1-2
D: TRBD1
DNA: TGTGCCAGCAGATTCGGCGGGACAGGCGATGGCTACACCTTC
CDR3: CASRFGGTGDGYTF

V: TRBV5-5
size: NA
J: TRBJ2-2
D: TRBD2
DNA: TGTGCCAGCAGCTTGTGGCGCGGGAGAACGGGGGAGCTGTTTTTT
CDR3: CASSLWRGRTGELFF

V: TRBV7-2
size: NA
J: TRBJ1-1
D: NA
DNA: TGTGCCAGCAGCTTAGTTGGGGGGCTCGACACTGAAGCTTTCTTT
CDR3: CASSLVGGLDTEAFF

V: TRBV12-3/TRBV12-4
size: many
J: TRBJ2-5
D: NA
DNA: TGTGCCAGCAGTTTAAAGGGGCTCCGAGAGACCCAGTACTTC
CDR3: CASSLKGLRETQYF

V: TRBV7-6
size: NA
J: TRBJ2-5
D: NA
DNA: TGTGCCAGCAGCTTAGTGGCAGGGGGGAGAGAGACCCAGTACTTC
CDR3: CASSLVAGGRETQYF

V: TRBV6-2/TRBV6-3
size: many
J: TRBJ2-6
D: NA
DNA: TGTGCCACCTCAGAGGCGACAGGAGGCGCTGGGGCCAACGTCCTGACTTTC
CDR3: CATSEATGGAGANVLTF

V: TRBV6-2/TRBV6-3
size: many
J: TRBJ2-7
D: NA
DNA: TGTGCCAGCAGTTACTCGGGACCTTTGGGGACCGTCTCCTACGAGCAGTACTTC
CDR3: CASSYSGPLGTVSYEQYF

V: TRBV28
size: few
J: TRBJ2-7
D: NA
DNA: TGTGCCTCCACCGGGGGTGCCTACGAGCAGTACTTC
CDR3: CASTGGAYEQYF